This T cell receptor (beta chain) was identified during a study of blood T cell repertoires in COVID-19. V lost 3 bases to trimming and J lost 4 bases; unmatched junction nucleotides: 16. This CDR3 region has 18 residues. Sequencing used immunoSEQ multiplex PCR; TCRdb keeps in-frame clones, though not all of them. The sample holds 250,000 to 300,000 clones, approximately 90% seen once. This receptor was obtained from a woman aged 60-70 years with acute or convalescent COVID-19. This chain joins TRBV23-1 and TRBJ1-2; 8 bases agree with TRBD1. TRBV23-1 is flagged as an ORF with uncertain function. The source material was peripheral blood. The CDR3 protein is CASSHPRTGYKDRYGYTF. CDR3 bases: TGCGCCAGCAGTCACCCCCGGACAGGGTATAAAGATCGCTATGGCTACACCTTC.